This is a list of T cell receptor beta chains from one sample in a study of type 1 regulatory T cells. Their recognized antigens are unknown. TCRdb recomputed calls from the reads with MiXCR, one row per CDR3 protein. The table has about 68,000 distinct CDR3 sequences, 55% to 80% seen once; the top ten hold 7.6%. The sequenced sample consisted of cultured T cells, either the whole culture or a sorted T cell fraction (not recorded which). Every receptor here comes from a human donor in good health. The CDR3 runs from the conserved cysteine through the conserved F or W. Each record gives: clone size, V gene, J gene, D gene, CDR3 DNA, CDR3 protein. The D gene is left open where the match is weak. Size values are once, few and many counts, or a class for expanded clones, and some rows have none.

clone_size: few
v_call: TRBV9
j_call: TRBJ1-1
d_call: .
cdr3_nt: TGTGCCAGCAGCGCTATTGGGGGTACTGAAGCTTTCTTT
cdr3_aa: CASSAIGGTEAFF

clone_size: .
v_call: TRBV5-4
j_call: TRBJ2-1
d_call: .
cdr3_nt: TGTGCCAGCAGCCTTCCGGGGATCAATGAGCAGTTCTTC
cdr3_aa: CASSLPGINEQFF

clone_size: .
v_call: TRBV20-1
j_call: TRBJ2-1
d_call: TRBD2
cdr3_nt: TGCAGTTCTCAGGGACTAGCGGGACGGAATGAGCAGTTCTTC
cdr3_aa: CSSQGLAGRNEQFF

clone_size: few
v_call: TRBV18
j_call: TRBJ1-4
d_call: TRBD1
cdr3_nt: TGTGCCAGCTCGCGGACAGGGACGGGCGCTAATGAAAAACTGTTTTTT
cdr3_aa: CASSRTGTGANEKLFF

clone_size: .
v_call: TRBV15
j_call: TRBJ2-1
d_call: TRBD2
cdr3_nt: TGTGCCACCAGCTTTAGCGGGAGGGGACGTCACAATGAGCAGTTCTTC
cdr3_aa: CATSFSGRGRHNEQFF

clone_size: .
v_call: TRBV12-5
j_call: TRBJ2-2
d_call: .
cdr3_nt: TGTGCTAGTGCCATGGGGGGCACCGGGGAGCTGTTTTTT
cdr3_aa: CASAMGGTGELFF

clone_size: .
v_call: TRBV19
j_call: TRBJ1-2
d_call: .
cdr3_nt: TGTGCCAGTAGTACGGGACATGCCTTGGGCTACACCTTC
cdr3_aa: CASSTGHALGYTF

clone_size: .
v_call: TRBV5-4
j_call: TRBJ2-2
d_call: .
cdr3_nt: TGTGCCCGCAGCTTGGCAGGTCACACGAACACCGGGGAGCTGTTTTTT
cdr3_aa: CARSLAGHTNTGELFF

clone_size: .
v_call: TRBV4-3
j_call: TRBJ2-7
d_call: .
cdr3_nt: TGCGCCAGCAGCCAAGAAATTAACTTCGGAAACTACGAGCAGTACTTC
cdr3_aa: CASSQEINFGNYEQYF

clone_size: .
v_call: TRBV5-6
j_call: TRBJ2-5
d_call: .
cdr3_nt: TGTGCCAGCAGCGGGGGGGGCGCGGGCGAGACCCAGTACTTC
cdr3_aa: CASSGGGAGETQYF

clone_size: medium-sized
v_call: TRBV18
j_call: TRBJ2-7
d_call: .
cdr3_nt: TGTGCCAGCTCACCACCGGATCGCTACGAGCAGTACTTC
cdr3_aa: CASSPPDRYEQYF

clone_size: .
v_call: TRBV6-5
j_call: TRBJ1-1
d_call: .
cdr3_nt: TGTGCCAGCAGTTACTCGGCGCCCGGCCCCATAATGAACACTGAAGCTTTCTTT
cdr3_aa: CASSYSAPGPIMNTEAFF

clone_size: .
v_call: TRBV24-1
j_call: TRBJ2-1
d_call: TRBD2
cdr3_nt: TGTGCCACCAGTGATCCGTCTGTTCGGCGGGAGTCTTCCAATGAGCAGTTCTTC
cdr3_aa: CATSDPSVRRESSNEQFF

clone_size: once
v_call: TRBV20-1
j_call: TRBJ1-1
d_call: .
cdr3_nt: TGCAGTGCTAGTTACCAGACGAACACTGAAGCTTTCTTT
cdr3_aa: CSASYQTNTEAFF

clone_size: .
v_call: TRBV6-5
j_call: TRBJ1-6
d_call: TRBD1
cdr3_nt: TGTGCCAGCAGTGTCAATCAGGGGGCGGATTCACCCCTCCACTTT
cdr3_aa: CASSVNQGADSPLHF

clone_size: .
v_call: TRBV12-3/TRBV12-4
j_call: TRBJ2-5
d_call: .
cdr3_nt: TGTGCCAGCAGTCCTAGCTGGGGACTCCAAGAGACCCAGTACTTC
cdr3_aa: CASSPSWGLQETQYF

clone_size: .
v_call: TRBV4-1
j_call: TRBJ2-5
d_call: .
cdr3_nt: TGCGCCAGCAGCAAGGGACTCCAAGAGACCCAGTACTTC
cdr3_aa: CASSKGLQETQYF

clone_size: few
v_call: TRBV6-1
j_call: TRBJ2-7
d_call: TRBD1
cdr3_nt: TGTGCCAGCGCGGACAGGGCTCCCTACGAGCAGTACTTC
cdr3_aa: CASADRAPYEQYF

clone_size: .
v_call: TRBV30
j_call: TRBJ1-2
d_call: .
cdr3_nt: .
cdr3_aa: CAWSVGGGTANYGYTF

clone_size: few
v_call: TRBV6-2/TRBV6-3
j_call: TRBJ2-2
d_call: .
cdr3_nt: TGTGCCAGCAGTCCGCGCAGGGTGCCCACCGGGGAGCTGTTTTTT
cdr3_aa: CASSPRRVPTGELFF

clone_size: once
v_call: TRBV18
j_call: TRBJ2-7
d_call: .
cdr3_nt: TGTGCCAGCTCACCAACCCAGCTAGCGCACCCCTACGAGCAGTACTTC
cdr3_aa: CASSPTQLAHPYEQYF

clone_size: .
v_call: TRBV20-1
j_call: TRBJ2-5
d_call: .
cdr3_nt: TGCAGTGCTCCCCTCGTAGGGCGAGAGACCCAGTACTTC
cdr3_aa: CSAPLVGRETQYF

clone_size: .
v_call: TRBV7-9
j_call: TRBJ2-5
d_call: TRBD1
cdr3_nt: TGTGCCAGCAACAAGGGCCCGACAGGGTCGTGGGAAGAGACCCAGTACTTC
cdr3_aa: CASNKGPTGSWEETQYF

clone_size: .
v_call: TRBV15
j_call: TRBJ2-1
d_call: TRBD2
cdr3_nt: TGTGCCACCAGCAGAGAAACGGGACTAGTCAATGAGCAGTTCTTC
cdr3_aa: CATSRETGLVNEQFF

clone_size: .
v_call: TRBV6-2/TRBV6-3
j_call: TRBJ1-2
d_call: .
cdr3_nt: TGTGCCAGCAGGAAGACAGCGAACTATGGCTACACCTTC
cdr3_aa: CASRKTANYGYTF

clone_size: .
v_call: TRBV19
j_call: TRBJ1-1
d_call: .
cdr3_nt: TGTGCCAGTAGTATGACAGGTGGCACTGAAGCTTTCTTT
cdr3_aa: CASSMTGGTEAFF

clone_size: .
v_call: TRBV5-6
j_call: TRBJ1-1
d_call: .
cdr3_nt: TGTGCCAGCAGCTTGAAGATTTCCGGAGCTTTCTTT
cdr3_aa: CASSLKISGAFF

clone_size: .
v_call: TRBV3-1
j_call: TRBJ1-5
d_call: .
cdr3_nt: TGTGCCAGCAGCCAAGATTTGGGCAATCAGCCCCAGCATTTT
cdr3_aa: CASSQDLGNQPQHF

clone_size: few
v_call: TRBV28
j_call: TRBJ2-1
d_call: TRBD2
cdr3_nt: TGTGCCAGCAGTGGGACTAGCGGGAGCAGTAGTGAGCAGTTCTTC
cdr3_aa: CASSGTSGSSSEQFF

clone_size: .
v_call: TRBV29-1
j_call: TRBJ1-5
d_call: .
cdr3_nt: TGCAGCGTTGTCGAGGGTTCTAGCAATCAGCCCCAGCATTTT
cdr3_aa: CSVVEGSSNQPQHF

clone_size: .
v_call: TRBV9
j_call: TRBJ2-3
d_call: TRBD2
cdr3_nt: TGTGCCAGCAGCGTAGTCGGTAGCGGGACAGATACGCAGTATTTT
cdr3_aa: CASSVVGSGTDTQYF

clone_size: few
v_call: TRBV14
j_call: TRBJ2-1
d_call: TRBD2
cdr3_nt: TGTGCCAGCAGCCCGTATGTCAGCGGGATAGGATACAATGAGCAGTTCTTC
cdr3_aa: CASSPYVSGIGYNEQFF

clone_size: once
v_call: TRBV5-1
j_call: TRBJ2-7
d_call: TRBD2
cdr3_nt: TGCGCCAGCAGCCCGAGGGGACTAGCGGCCTACGAGCAGTACTTC
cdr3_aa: CASSPRGLAAYEQYF

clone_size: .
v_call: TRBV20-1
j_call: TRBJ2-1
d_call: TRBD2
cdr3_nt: TGCAGTGCTGCCGGGGGGCGGGAGGTCTCCTACAATGAGCAGTTCTTC
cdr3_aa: CSAAGGREVSYNEQFF

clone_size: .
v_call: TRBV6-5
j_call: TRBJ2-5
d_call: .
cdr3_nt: TGTGCCAGCAGTTACGGGGACCGGATAAATTCAGAGACCCAGTACTTC
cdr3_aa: CASSYGDRINSETQYF

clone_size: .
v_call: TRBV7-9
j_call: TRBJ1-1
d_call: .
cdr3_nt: TGTGCCAGCAGCCTAGTAGCCGTTTCCACTGAAGCTTTCTTT
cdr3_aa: CASSLVAVSTEAFF

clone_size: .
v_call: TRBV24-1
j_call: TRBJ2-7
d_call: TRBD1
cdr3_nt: TGTGCCACCAGTGATAGAGGACAGGGAGTGGTAAACGAGCAGTACTTC
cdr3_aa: CATSDRGQGVVNEQYF

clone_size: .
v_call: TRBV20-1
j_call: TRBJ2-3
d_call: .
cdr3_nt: TGCAGTGCTAGAGACCCAATAGCACTACACTCTAAAACAGATACGCAGTATTTT
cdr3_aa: CSARDPIALHSKTDTQYF

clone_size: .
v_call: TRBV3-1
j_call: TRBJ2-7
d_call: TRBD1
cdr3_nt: TGTGCCAGCAGCCATCGCACGTTGGGACAGGGCATCGACGAGCAGTACTTC
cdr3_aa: CASSHRTLGQGIDEQYF

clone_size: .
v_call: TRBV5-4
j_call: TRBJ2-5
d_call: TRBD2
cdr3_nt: TGTGCCAGCAGCCCCCGGACTAGCGGTGAAGAGACCCAGTACTTC
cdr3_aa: CASSPRTSGEETQYF

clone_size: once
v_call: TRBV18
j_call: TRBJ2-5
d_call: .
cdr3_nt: TGTGCCAGCTCACCACAATCATTGTACCAAGAGACCCAGTACTTC
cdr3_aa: CASSPQSLYQETQYF

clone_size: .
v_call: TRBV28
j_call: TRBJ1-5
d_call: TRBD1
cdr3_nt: TGTGCCAGCAGTTTATCAGGGGGACAGCCCCAGCATTTT
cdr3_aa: CASSLSGGQPQHF

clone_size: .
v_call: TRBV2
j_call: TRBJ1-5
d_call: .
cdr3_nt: TGTGCCAGCAGTGTCGAGGTTGGGCGAAGCAATCAGCCCCAGCATTTT
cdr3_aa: CASSVEVGRSNQPQHF

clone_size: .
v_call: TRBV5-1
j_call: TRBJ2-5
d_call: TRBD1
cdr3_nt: TGCGCCAGCGACCCGGGCGGGACAGGAGAGACCCAGTACTTC
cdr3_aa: CASDPGGTGETQYF

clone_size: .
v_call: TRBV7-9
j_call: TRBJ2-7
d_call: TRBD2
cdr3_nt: TGTGCCAGCAGCTTAGATGGGACTAGTAGGAACGAGCAGTACTTC
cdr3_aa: CASSLDGTSRNEQYF